Below are 14 T cell receptor beta chains sequenced from a single sample in a study of cytomegalovirus exposure and HLA in healthy donors. Sequenced by immunoSEQ multiplex PCR; TCRdb stores in-frame clones only, minus some. The sample lists 170,000 or so clones, 85% occurring once. The sequenced sample was PBMCs. All receptors come from a man younger than 30 in good health and CMV-seropositive.

This clone occurred once. The chain couples TRBV13 to TRBJ2-7; D is perhaps TRBD1 (6 bases). Germline V gives CDR1 PRHDT, CDR2 FYEKMQ (reference sequence). V lost 8 bases and J lost 3, with 17 bases in between. CDR3 length: 14 residues. CDR3 DNA sequence: TGTGCCAGCCGGAAGGGCGGACAGTACTACGAGCAGTACTTC. Protein product: CASRKGGQYYEQYF.

The J gene is TRBJ1-1, the V gene TRBV6-1; 9 bases match TRBD1. This CDR3 is 13 amino acids long. V lost 6 bases, J lost 9 bases, and 8 bases stayed unmatched. Germline loops: CDR1 MNHNS, CDR2 SASEGT. The chain's CDR3 is CASRPTGQGKAFF. The CDR3 nucleotides are TGTGCCAGCAGGCCGACGGGACAGGGTAAAGCTTTCTTT.

The J gene is TRBJ1-2, the V gene TRBV28; 8 bases fit TRBD1. Germline-derived CDR1 and CDR2 are MDHEN and SYDVKM. V was clipped by 4 bases and J by 6 bases; unmatched bases: 7. This CDR3 region has 14 residues. The CDR3, as DNA: TGTGCCAGCAGTTACCGCCTGACAGGGGATGGCTACACCTTC. It yields the protein CASSYRLTGDGYTF.

The chain joins TRBV2 to TRBJ2-1, with TRBD2 identical over 8 bases. CDR3 size: 16 residues. CDR1 is SNHLY, CDR2 FYNNEI, per germline. The V gene end was trimmed by 6 bases and the J gene end by 8 bases; junction bases not matched to a gene: 15. This CDR3 is CASRDFRGGLGYEQFF. The DNA of the CDR3 is TGTGCCAGCAGAGACTTCCGGGGGGGCCTTGGGTATGAGCAGTTCTTC.

This clone is labeled as hyperexpanded. The chain carries TRBV5-4 and TRBJ2-7; 11 bases map to TRBD2. CDR1 and CDR2 (germline): SGHNT, YYREEE (reference sequence). This CDR3 comprises 14 residues. The J segment lost 3 bases and the V segment lost 3 bases, leaving 2 bases of the junction unmatched. CDR3 in DNA: TGTGCCAGCAGCTCCGGGACTAGCGGCTACGAGCAGTACTTC. This gives the protein CASSSGTSGYEQYF. Filled out from reference TRBV5-4 and TRBJ2-7, the complete variable domain reads ETGVTQSPTHLIKTRGQQVTLRCSSQSGHNTVSWYQQALGQGPQFIFQYYREEENGRGNFPPRFSGLQFPNYSSELNVNALELDDSALYLCASSSGTSGYEQYFGPGTRLTVT.

Concerning this clone: This CDR3 is also generated by other DNA sequences in the sample. The chain has TRBV7-6 and TRBJ1-5; possible D gene TRBD1, 6 bases. Per the germline V gene, CDR1 is SGHVS and CDR2 is FNYEAQ. Trimming took 1 base from V and 2 from J, leaving 6 bases between them. There are 14 residues in the CDR3. CDR3 in amino acids: CASSLGQGNQPQHF. The CDR3 DNA follows: TGTGCCAGCAGCTTAGGACAGGGCAATCAGCCCCAGCATTTT.

The chain has TRBV11-2 and TRBJ1-2; D is ambiguous. Trimming cost V 8 bases and J 1 base, with 11 bases left between them. Germline CDR1 reads SGHAT; CDR2 reads FQNNGV. The CDR3 runs to 13 residues. The CDR3 loop reads CASRRTYNYGYTF. In DNA, the CDR3 is TGTGCCAGCCGGAGGACCTATAACTATGGCTACACCTTC.

The J gene is TRBJ2-7, the V gene TRBV5-1; 7 bases line up with TRBD1. CDR1 and CDR2 from the germline V gene are SGHRS and YFSETQ. This CDR3 contains 12 residues. J gave up 6 bases and V 5 bases, and 5 bases lay outside the gene matches. The CDR3 DNA sequence: TGCGCCAGCAGGGAACCAGGGGGCGAGCAGTACTTC. It translates to CASREPGGEQYF. The full variable domain, in which reference TRBV5-1 and TRBJ2-7 provide the parts outside the CDR3, is KAGVTQTPRYLIKTRGQQVTLSCSPISGHRSVSWYQQTPGQGLQFLFEYFSETQRNKGNFPGRFSGRQFSNSRSEMNVSTLELGDSALYLCASREPGGEQYFGPGTRLTVT.

The chain is built from TRBV19 and TRBJ1-1, with unresolved D. The CDR3 has 13 residues. The germline gives CDR1 LNHDA, CDR2 SQIVND (reference sequence). Trimming left V 3 bases short and J 2 bases short, with 7 bases between. The CDR3 protein is CASSIYENTEAFF. The CDR3 DNA is TGTGCCAGTAGTATCTATGAAAACACTGAAGCTTTCTTT.

The V gene is TRBV4-2, the J gene TRBJ1-5, with D possibly matching TRBD1 (5 bases). Trimming shortened V by 0 bases and J by 0 bases, and 15 bases separated the two germline ends. This CDR3 has 18 amino acids. From germline, CDR1 is LGHNA and CDR2 YNFKEQ. The CDR3 DNA reads TGTGCCAGCAGCCAAGAAGTAGGGGCAGGGTATAGCAATCAGCCCCAGCATTTT. This codes for CASSQEVGAGYSNQPQHF.

The chain combines TRBV5-1 with TRBJ2-7; maybe TRBD1 (6 bases). CDR1 and CDR2 (germline): SGHRS, YFSETQ. V gave up 0 bases and J gave up 3 bases, with 13 bases separating them. The CDR3 spans 15 residues. This CDR3 reads CASSLVAGAGYEQYF. CDR3 nucleotide sequence: TGCGCCAGCAGCTTGGTCGCAGGGGCGGGCTACGAGCAGTACTTC.

The chain links TRBV21-1 to TRBJ1-1; the table's D call TRBD1 went unverified against the DNA. TRBV21-1 is assigned pseudogene status. This CDR3 comprises 12 residues. The CDR3, as DNA: TGTGCCAGCAGCAAGTGGTCCAGTGAAGCTTTCTTT. Its protein is CASSKWSSEAFF.

The V gene is TRBV2, the J gene TRBJ1-3; 9 bases are shared with TRBD1. The CDR3 is 15 amino acids. From germline, CDR1 is SNHLY and CDR2 FYNNEI. The junction had 6 bases not matched to a gene; V was cut back by 8 bases and J by 1 base. The CDR3 here is CASGDREMSGNTIYF. The CDR3 DNA is TGTGCCAGCGGGGACAGGGAGATGTCTGGAAACACCATATATTTT.

The V and J genes are TRBV30 and TRBJ1-4, with 9 bases identical to TRBD1. This CDR3 has 15 amino acids. Germline CDR1 reads GTSNPN; CDR2 reads SVGIG (reference sequence). The V segment lost 2 bases and the J segment 8 bases; nucleotides outside the gene matches: 9. The CDR3 loop reads CAWSPGTGGREKLFF. CDR3 coding DNA: TGTGCCTGGAGTCCGGGAACAGGGGGCAGGGAAAAACTGTTTTTT. The full variable domain, with the rest looked up from reference TRBV30 and TRBJ1-4, is SQTIHQWPATLVQPVGSPLSLECTVEGTSNPNLYWYRQAAGRGLQLLFYSVGIGQISSEVPQNLSASRPQDRQFILSSKKLLLSDSGFYLCAWSPGTGGREKLFFGSGTQLSVL.